The source of this TCR beta chain is a study of response to subunit inactivated influenza vaccine. General study results and limits: The authors put forward the suggestion that each seasonal influenza vaccination may bring in only a limited number of new T cells.

TCRdb re-called the RT-PCR reads with MiXCR, one entry per CDR3 protein. The sample carries under 550,000 distinct CDR3 sequences, 6.5% to 8% recorded once. This clonotype was counted a few times. Its antigen is unknown. CDR3 size: 14 residues. In germline, CDR1 is WNHNN, CDR2 SYGVQD (reference sequence). Trimming removed 2 bases at V and 5 bases at J, with 12 bases between. The sample in question was PBMCs from blood, obtained about 23 months after vaccination. The chain links TRBV10-1 to TRBJ2-5; no clear D gene. The sequence derives from a man aged 50 to 69 who received an inactivated influenza vaccine. CDR3 in amino acids: CASSERFSAETQYF. CDR3 DNA sequence: TGCGCCAGCAGTGAGAGGTTCTCGGCGGAGACCCAGTACTTC.